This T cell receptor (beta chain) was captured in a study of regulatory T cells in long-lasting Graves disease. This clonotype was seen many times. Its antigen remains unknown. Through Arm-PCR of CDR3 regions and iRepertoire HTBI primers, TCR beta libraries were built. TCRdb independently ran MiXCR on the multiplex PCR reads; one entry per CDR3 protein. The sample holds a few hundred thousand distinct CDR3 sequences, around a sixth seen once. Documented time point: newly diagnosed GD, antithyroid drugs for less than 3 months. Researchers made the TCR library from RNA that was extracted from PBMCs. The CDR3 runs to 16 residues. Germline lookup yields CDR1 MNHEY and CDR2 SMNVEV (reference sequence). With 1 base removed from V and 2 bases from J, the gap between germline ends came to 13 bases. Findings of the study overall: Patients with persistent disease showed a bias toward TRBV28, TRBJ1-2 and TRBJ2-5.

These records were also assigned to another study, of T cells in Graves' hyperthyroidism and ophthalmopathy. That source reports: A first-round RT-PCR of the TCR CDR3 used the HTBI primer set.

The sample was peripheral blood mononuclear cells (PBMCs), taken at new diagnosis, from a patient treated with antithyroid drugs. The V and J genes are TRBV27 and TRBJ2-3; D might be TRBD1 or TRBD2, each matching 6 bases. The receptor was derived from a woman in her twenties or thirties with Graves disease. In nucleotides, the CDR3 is TGTGCCAGCAGTTTATGGGGGGCGCAGGTCACAGATACGCAGTATTTT. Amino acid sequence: CASSLWGAQVTDTQYF.